These T cell receptor beta chains were read from a single sample in a study of blood T cell repertoires in COVID-19. Assay used: immunoSEQ multiplex PCR; TCRdb lists only in-frame clones, some missing. This sample has about 140,000 clones, with about 80% found just once. Material for sequencing was peripheral blood. The receptor source for this set is a man aged 60 to 75 with acute or convalescent COVID-19. Both conserved end residues are part of each CDR3. The D gene is left open where the match is weak. Not every row has a clone size; where given, it reads once, few, many or a size class.

abundance: -; v_gene: TRBV29-1; d_gene: -; j_gene: TRBJ1-2; CDR3aa: CSPPSGQASTNYGYTF; CDR3nt: TGCAGCCCCCCTTCCGGCCAGGCCTCAACTAACTATGGCTACACCTTC
abundance: -; v_gene: TRBV6-5; d_gene: -; j_gene: TRBJ2-4; CDR3aa: CASRAGSIDKNIQYF; CDR3nt: TGTGCCAGCAGGGCAGGGTCTATAGACAAAAACATTCAGTACTTC
abundance: -; v_gene: TRBV6-1; d_gene: TRBD1; j_gene: TRBJ1-2; CDR3aa: CASSDHQGGDYGYTF; CDR3nt: TGTGCCAGCAGTGATCACCAGGGGGGTGACTATGGCTACACCTTC
abundance: -; v_gene: TRBV6-5; d_gene: TRBD1; j_gene: TRBJ1-1; CDR3aa: CASSPGQVTTEAFF; CDR3nt: TGTGCCAGCAGCCCCGGACAGGTCACGACTGAAGCTTTCTTT
abundance: -; v_gene: TRBV19; d_gene: -; j_gene: TRBJ2-3; CDR3aa: CASSTTITSSTDTQYF; CDR3nt: TGTGCCAGTAGTACCACTATAACTTCTAGCACAGATACGCAGTATTTT
abundance: -; v_gene: TRBV6-2/TRBV6-3; d_gene: TRBD2; j_gene: TRBJ2-7; CDR3aa: CASSYSGAGGFDEQYF; CDR3nt: TGTGCCAGCAGTTACTCGGGCGCGGGAGGGTTCGACGAGCAGTACTTC
abundance: once; v_gene: TRBV27; d_gene: -; j_gene: TRBJ2-5; CDR3aa: CASSPQLRVRQETQYF; CDR3nt: TGTGCCAGCAGTCCTCAGCTCAGGGTGAGGCAAGAGACCCAGTACTTC
abundance: once; v_gene: TRBV19; d_gene: TRBD1; j_gene: TRBJ1-1; CDR3aa: CASSTGTGVAFF; CDR3nt: TGTGCCAGTAGTACTGGGACAGGGGTAGCTTTCTTT
abundance: -; v_gene: TRBV7-2; d_gene: -; j_gene: TRBJ1-2; CDR3aa: CASSFYPEGGYTF; CDR3nt: TGTGCCAGCAGCTTCTATCCGGAGGGGGGCTACACCTTC
abundance: -; v_gene: TRBV5-8; d_gene: -; j_gene: TRBJ1-1; CDR3aa: CASSLWTGRNTEAFF; CDR3nt: TGTGCCAGCAGCCTCTGGACTGGAAGGAACACTGAAGCTTTCTTT
abundance: -; v_gene: TRBV4-1; d_gene: TRBD1; j_gene: TRBJ1-1; CDR3aa: CASSTGTGWSEAFF; CDR3nt: TGCGCCAGCAGCACCGGGACAGGGTGGTCTGAAGCTTTCTTT
abundance: -; v_gene: TRBV5-1; d_gene: TRBD1; j_gene: TRBJ2-1; CDR3aa: CASSFKSGQGVILSANEQFF; CDR3nt: TGCGCCAGCAGCTTCAAAAGTGGACAGGGGGTTATCCTATCAGCCAATGAGCAGTTCTTC
abundance: -; v_gene: TRBV18; d_gene: TRBD2; j_gene: TRBJ2-7; CDR3aa: CASSPGLAGEQYF; CDR3nt: TGTGCCAGCTCACCTGGACTAGCGGGAGAACAGTACTTC
abundance: once; v_gene: TRBV5-1; d_gene: TRBD2; j_gene: TRBJ2-6; CDR3aa: CASSLSGTSGYSGANVLTF; CDR3nt: TGCGCCAGCAGCTTGTCCGGGACTAGCGGCTACTCTGGGGCCAACGTCCTGACTTTC
abundance: -; v_gene: TRBV5-1; d_gene: TRBD1; j_gene: TRBJ1-1; CDR3aa: CATAGGSKNTEAFF; CDR3nt: TGCGCCACTGCAGGGGGATCCAAGAACACTGAAGCTTTCTTT
abundance: -; v_gene: TRBV15; d_gene: TRBD2; j_gene: TRBJ2-1; CDR3aa: CATSSPKGGVKVASGSVRYNEQFF; CDR3nt: TGTGCCACCAGCAGTCCCAAAGGGGGGGTTAAGGTGGCTAGCGGGAGTGTGCGTTACAATGAGCAGTTCTTC
abundance: -; v_gene: TRBV3-1/TRBV3-2; d_gene: -; j_gene: TRBJ1-5; CDR3aa: CASSHREDQPQHF; CDR3nt: TGTGCCAGCAGCCACCGAGAGGATCAGCCCCAGCATTTT
abundance: -; v_gene: TRBV27; d_gene: -; j_gene: TRBJ2-2; CDR3aa: CASSLSGFTGELFF; CDR3nt: TGTGCCAGCAGTTTGTCGGGGTTCACCGGGGAGCTGTTTTTT
abundance: -; v_gene: TRBV7-8; d_gene: -; j_gene: TRBJ1-3; CDR3aa: CASSINRAGNTIYF; CDR3nt: TGTGCCAGCAGCATAAACAGGGCTGGAAACACCATATATTTT
abundance: -; v_gene: TRBV6-2/TRBV6-3; d_gene: TRBD2; j_gene: TRBJ2-1; CDR3aa: CASSETSGRAVQFF; CDR3nt: TGTGCCAGCAGTGAGACTAGCGGGAGGGCCGTGCAGTTCTTC
abundance: -; v_gene: TRBV30; d_gene: -; j_gene: TRBJ1-1; CDR3aa: CACSLNTEAFF; CDR3nt: TGTGCCTGCTCTCTGAACACTGAAGCTTTCTTT
abundance: -; v_gene: TRBV2; d_gene: -; j_gene: TRBJ1-5; CDR3aa: CASSEAGGATQHF; CDR3nt: TGTGCCAGCAGTGAAGCTGGGGGGGCGACCCAGCATTTT
abundance: once; v_gene: TRBV24-1; d_gene: TRBD1; j_gene: TRBJ2-1; CDR3aa: CATSATTGIAPYNEQFF; CDR3nt: TGTGCCACCAGTGCCACGACAGGGATTGCCCCCTACAATGAGCAGTTCTTC
abundance: -; v_gene: TRBV19; d_gene: -; j_gene: TRBJ1-6; CDR3aa: CASSRDRWSSYNSPLHF; CDR3nt: TGTGCCAGTAGTCGAGACAGGTGGAGCTCCTATAATTCACCCCTCCACTTT
abundance: -; v_gene: TRBV5-1; d_gene: TRBD1; j_gene: TRBJ2-2; CDR3aa: CASSWGQGGTGELFF; CDR3nt: TGCGCCAGCAGCTGGGGACAGGGTGGCACCGGGGAGCTGTTTTTT
abundance: -; v_gene: TRBV29-1; d_gene: -; j_gene: TRBJ2-1; CDR3aa: CSVESRLYNEQFF; CDR3nt: TGCAGCGTTGAATCTAGACTCTACAATGAGCAGTTCTTC
abundance: -; v_gene: TRBV11-2; d_gene: TRBD1; j_gene: TRBJ1-3; CDR3aa: CASSSTQGAGNTIYF; CDR3nt: TGTGCCAGCAGCTCAACACAGGGGGCTGGAAACACCATATATTTT
abundance: -; v_gene: TRBV28; d_gene: TRBD2; j_gene: TRBJ2-5; CDR3aa: CASSSGGEETQYF; CDR3nt: TGTGCCAGCAGCTCGGGGGGGGAGGAGACCCAGTACTTC
abundance: few; v_gene: TRBV7-6; d_gene: TRBD1; j_gene: TRBJ2-7; CDR3aa: CASSRDRGTYEQYF; CDR3nt: TGTGCCAGCAGCCGCGACAGGGGGACCTACGAGCAGTACTTC
abundance: -; v_gene: TRBV28; d_gene: TRBD2; j_gene: TRBJ2-7; CDR3aa: CASSGMTSGRRNEQYF; CDR3nt: TGTGCCAGCAGTGGGATGACTAGCGGGAGGAGGAACGAGCAGTACTTC
abundance: -; v_gene: TRBV12-3/TRBV12-4; d_gene: -; j_gene: TRBJ1-4; CDR3aa: CASRGEKLFF; CDR3nt: TGTGCCTCTCGCGGTGAAAAACTGTTTTTT
abundance: once; v_gene: TRBV6-1; d_gene: TRBD2; j_gene: TRBJ2-2; CDR3aa: CASSARDYPNTGELFF; CDR3nt: TGTGCCAGCAGTGCGCGGGACTATCCGAACACCGGGGAGCTGTTTTTT
abundance: once; v_gene: TRBV28; d_gene: -; j_gene: TRBJ2-1; CDR3aa: CASSLDWSGEQFF; CDR3nt: TGTGCCAGCAGTTTAGATTGGAGTGGTGAGCAGTTCTTC
abundance: -; v_gene: TRBV30; d_gene: TRBD1; j_gene: TRBJ1-5; CDR3aa: CACRQGLGPQHF; CDR3nt: TGTGCCTGCAGACAGGGCTTGGGGCCCCAGCATTTT
abundance: few; v_gene: TRBV5-1; d_gene: TRBD2; j_gene: TRBJ2-7; CDR3aa: CASSASPGGTPTSEQYF; CDR3nt: TGCGCCAGCAGCGCTTCTCCGGGAGGGACCCCTACCTCCGAGCAGTACTTC
abundance: -; v_gene: TRBV3-1/TRBV3-2; d_gene: -; j_gene: TRBJ2-5; CDR3aa: CASSKDGGGSETQYF; CDR3nt: TGTGCCAGCAGCAAAGATGGAGGAGGGAGTGAGACCCAGTACTTC
abundance: -; v_gene: TRBV6-5; d_gene: TRBD2; j_gene: TRBJ2-1; CDR3aa: CASSEGGFQGQFF; CDR3nt: TGTGCCAGCAGCGAGGGAGGGTTTCAGGGGCAGTTCTTC
abundance: once; v_gene: TRBV6-5; d_gene: -; j_gene: TRBJ2-7; CDR3aa: CASSYSSPGVPGEQYF; CDR3nt: TGTGCCAGCAGTTACTCAAGTCCGGGGGTCCCGGGCGAGCAGTACTTC
abundance: -; v_gene: TRBV9; d_gene: -; j_gene: TRBJ2-1; CDR3aa: CASSVEAVPTSNEQFF; CDR3nt: TGTGCCAGCAGCGTAGAGGCGGTGCCAACTTCCAATGAGCAGTTCTTC
abundance: -; v_gene: TRBV6-5; d_gene: -; j_gene: TRBJ2-3; CDR3aa: CASRSISDTQYF; CDR3nt: TGTGCCAGCAGATCAATTTCAGATACGCAGTATTTT
abundance: -; v_gene: TRBV27; d_gene: -; j_gene: TRBJ2-5; CDR3aa: CASSLLGGGGRETQYF; CDR3nt: TGTGCCAGCAGTTTATTAGGAGGGGGGGGCAGGGAGACCCAGTACTTC
abundance: -; v_gene: TRBV9; d_gene: TRBD2; j_gene: TRBJ2-7; CDR3aa: CASSPRGVAEQYF; CDR3nt: TGTGCCAGCAGCCCCCGGGGGGTGGCCGAGCAGTACTTC
abundance: -; v_gene: TRBV6-2/TRBV6-3; d_gene: -; j_gene: TRBJ1-1; CDR3aa: CASSYIPGGGRAASTEAFF; CDR3nt: TGTGCCAGCAGTTATATTCCCGGCGGAGGTCGGGCGGCGAGCACTGAAGCTTTCTTT
abundance: few; v_gene: TRBV29-1; d_gene: TRBD1; j_gene: TRBJ2-2; CDR3aa: CSVAEGQGLTWELFF; CDR3nt: TGCAGCGTTGCGGAGGGACAGGGACTCACCTGGGAGCTGTTTTTT
abundance: -; v_gene: TRBV5-1; d_gene: TRBD1; j_gene: TRBJ1-4; CDR3aa: CASSPGQGSEKLFF; CDR3nt: TGCGCCAGCAGCCCCGGACAGGGCTCGGAAAAACTGTTTTTT
abundance: -; v_gene: TRBV7-2; d_gene: -; j_gene: TRBJ1-4; CDR3aa: CASSFRGSNEKLFF; CDR3nt: TGTGCCAGCAGCTTCAGGGGCTCTAATGAAAAACTGTTTTTT